Below, 14 T cell receptor beta chains from the same sample are listed, as sequenced in a study of a mutant IDH1 vaccine in newly diagnosed glioma. Time point specified: week 35, safety follow-up. Topical imiquimod was applied with each vaccine dose, which held 300 ug of mutant IDH1 20-mer peptide. Clones were read by immunoSEQ multiplex PCR, and TCRdb kept only the in-frame ones, dropping some. The table lists about 32,000 clones, roughly 80% of them singletons. Their antigen targets remain unknown. The sample consisted of PBMCs, taken from a glioma patient whose treatment included an IDH1 peptide vaccine. All receptors derive from a woman in her twenties or thirties with glioma. Some clones in this sample may be carry-over from other donors' samples.

The rearrangement links TRBV27 to TRBJ2-5, with D tentatively TRBD1 (5 bases). CDR3 length equals 13 residues. The V end was cut by 4 bases, the J end by 4 bases, with 10 bases between. The germline gives CDR1 MNHEY, CDR2 SMNVEV (reference sequence). DNA of the CDR3: TGTGCCAGCAGTTCGTACCAGGGAGAGACCCAGTACTTC. Amino acid sequence: CASSSYQGETQYF.

The chain is built from TRBV27 and TRBJ2-7; 7 positions agree with TRBD2. The germline V gene has CDR1 MNHEY and CDR2 SMNVEV (reference sequence). CDR3 length: 14 amino acids. V gave up 3 bases and J gave up 5 bases; unmatched junction bases: 7. CDR3 DNA sequence: TGTGCCAGCAGTTTTGGGCGGGAGTCCGACGAGCAGTACTTC. Residues: CASSFGRESDEQYF.

The chain recombines TRBV5-8 with TRBJ1-1; possibly TRBD1 for D (5 bases). Germline V gene lookup returns CDR1 SGHTS and CDR2 YDEGEE. The CDR3 consists of 16 residues. V was pared by 2 bases and J by 7 bases, with 21 bases between. The CDR3 here is CASSFPIGTVQSEAFF. The CDR3 bases are TGTGCCAGCAGCTTCCCCATCGGGACGGTCCAGAGTGAAGCTTTCTTT. Looking up the rest from reference TRBV5-8 and TRBJ1-1 gives the full variable domain: EAGVTQSPTHLIKTRGQQATLRCSPISGHTSVYWYQQALGLGLQFLLWYDEGEERNRGNFPPRFSGRQFPNYSSELNVNALELEDSALYLCASSFPIGTVQSEAFFGQGTRLTVV.

The chain joins TRBV29-1 to TRBJ2-1; D unclear. Germline-derived CDR1 and CDR2 are SQVTM and ANQGSEA. This CDR3 region has 12 residues. V was clipped by 2 bases and J by 8 bases, with 10 bases between them. The CDR3 loop is CSVERADYEQFF. The CDR3 nucleotides read TGCAGCGTTGAAAGGGCAGACTATGAGCAGTTCTTC.

The J gene is TRBJ2-5, the V gene TRBV29-1, with 11 bases identical to TRBD1. Germline V gene sequence: CDR1 SQVTM, CDR2 ANQGSEA. V gave up 7 bases and J gave up 4 bases; unmatched junction bases: 11. The CDR3 is made up of 15 amino acids. The CDR3 DNA reads TGCAGCGCCCAAGAGGGGACAGGGGGAACAGAGACCCAGTACTTC. Encoded protein: CSAQEGTGGTETQYF.

The chain is built from TRBV25-1 and TRBJ2-7; 9 bases align to TRBD1. The length of the CDR3 is 14 residues. V dropped 3 bases and J dropped 5; count of bases not matched to a gene: 5. Germline V CDR1 and CDR2: MGHDK, SYGVNS. The CDR3 DNA is TGTGCCAGCAGTGATCTGGGACAGGGAAACGAGCAGTACTTC. It is translated as CASSDLGQGNEQYF.

The rearrangement links TRBV30 to TRBJ1-4, with no clear D. The germline CDR1 and CDR2 sequences are GTSNPN and SVGIG (reference sequence). There are 12 residues in the CDR3. V lost 4 bases, J lost 8 bases, and 11 bases lay in between. The CDR3 here is CAWKGVSEKLFF. CDR3 nucleotides: TGTGCCTGGAAAGGAGTCTCCGAAAAACTGTTTTTT.

The chain joins TRBV11-2 to TRBJ2-1; perhaps TRBD2 as D (7 bases). The CDR3 runs 17 residues. The V end lost 0 bases, the J end lost 6 bases, and 18 bases lay between the germline ends. The germline V gene has CDR1 SGHAT and CDR2 FQNNGV. The CDR3 DNA reads TGTGCCAGCAGCTTAGATTTGGGCCAGGGGAGGGGCAATGAGCAGTTCTTC. This gives the protein CASSLDLGQGRGNEQFF.

This chain uses TRBV7-9 with TRBJ1-1; D uncertain. Germline V gives CDR1 SEHNR, CDR2 FQNEAQ (reference sequence). Between the trimmed V and J ends, which lost 5 bases and 1 base, there was a span of 26 bases. CDR3 length equals 19 residues. CDR3 DNA: TGTGCCAGCAGCCCCCTCCGCTCGCAGTCCGGTGAGCGGAACACTGAAGCTTTCTTT. Translated, it gives CASSPLRSQSGERNTEAFF.

This chain links TRBV7-9 with TRBJ2-7; D might be TRBD1 (5 bases). Per germline, CDR1 SEHNR and CDR2 FQNEAQ (reference sequence). Trimming removed 1 base from V and 4 bases from J, with 8 bases in between. The CDR3 totals 13 residues. The DNA for the CDR3 is TGTGCCAGCAGCTTAGTGGCAGGGTACGAGCAGTACTTC. As protein: CASSLVAGYEQYF.

The chain recombines TRBV4-1 with TRBJ1-4; D is unclear. V lost 2 bases and J lost 3, with 10 bases in between. The CDR3 has 15 residues. Germline V gene data show CDR1 as MGHRA and CDR2 as YSYEKL. This chain's CDR3 is CASSQPVQANEKLFF. The DNA of the CDR3 is TGCGCCAGCAGCCAACCGGTGCAGGCTAATGAAAAACTGTTTTTT.

The chain carries TRBV5-8 and TRBJ1-4; 10 positions match TRBD1. V trimming: 2 bases; J trimming: 8 bases; junction bases outside the gene matches: 6. The germline CDR1 and CDR2 sequences are SGHTS and YDEGEE. This CDR3 region has 15 residues. The CDR3 DNA is TGTGCCAGCAGCTTAGGGGACAGGGGTAAAGAAAAACTGTTTTTT. It yields the protein CASSLGDRGKEKLFF.

The chain is built from TRBV20-1 and TRBJ1-2, with no clear D. This CDR3 is built from 8 residues. The germline V gene has CDR1 DFQATT and CDR2 SNEGSKA (reference sequence). The CDR3 DNA reads TGCAGAGCAAAAGGCTACACCTTC. Protein: CRAKGYTF.

The J gene is TRBJ1-1, the V gene TRBV13; no clear D gene. V was clipped by 0 bases and J by 1 base, with 6 bases between them. Germline V lookup: CDR1 PRHDT, CDR2 FYEKMQ (reference sequence). The CDR3 is made up of 14 amino acids. CDR3 protein: CASSLGSGNTEAFF. The CDR3 coding sequence is TGTGCCAGCAGCTTAGGTTCGGGGAACACTGAAGCTTTCTTT.